The sequence of this T cell receptor (beta chain) was determined in a study of T cell clusters in autoimmune cytopenias. General study results and limits: Physiological T cell clusters of healthy donors were apparently absent in primary autoimmune cytopenia patients.

Judged by frequency, this clonotype is medium-sized. Its antigen is not identified. Multiplex touch-down PCR amplified TRB using TRB-A and TRB-B pools in one tube. TCRdb re-called the multiplex PCR reads and catalogs CDR3 proteins one per entry, DNA excluded. Its table lists nearly 15,000 distinct CDR3 sequences. TRB amplification used 250 ng of peripheral blood genomic DNA. The germline gives CDR1 SGHNT, CDR2 YENEEA. CDR3 length equals 12 residues. This sample was shared with a second study, whose subject was T cell repertoires in aging, cancer and after chemotherapy.

The J gene is TRBJ2-7, the V gene TRBV11-3; the TCRdb call, TRBD1, lacks DNA for checking. The TCR comes from a human donor in good health. Material for sequencing was peripheral blood. The CDR3: CASSLVGREQYF.